The clone carrying this T cell receptor (beta chain) was recorded many times. As yet, its antigen is unknown. These data are taken from a study of T-cell reconstitution after alpha-beta-depleted transplantation in children. General study points: Surviving recipient T cells and thymic progenitors underlay high day-60 TCRbeta diversity in some patients. Among T cells one year after transplant, newly produced cells accounted for most counts and diversity. Several hundred graft clones that had expanded were reportedly the source of alpha-beta T cells about two months after transplant.

Researchers prepared the TCRbeta library using unique molecular identifiers, the study reports. MiXCR was run by TCRdb on the PCR reads, yielding one entry per CDR3 protein. Of around 270,000 distinct CDR3 sequences listed, 10% are singletons. The V segment lost 1 base and the J segment 6 bases; nucleotides outside the gene matches: 7. The CDR3 is 16 amino acids. In germline, CDR1 is LGHDT, CDR2 YNNKEL (reference sequence). The material was PBMCs, obtained before TCRalphabeta/CD19-depleted stem cell transplant. V and J are TRBV3-1 and TRBJ2-3; 10 bases are a match to TRBD1. The receptor was isolated from a boy in the first two years of life with acute myeloid leukemia, due to receive a stem cell transplant. The CDR3 sequence is CASSQVPTGGRDTQYF. The DNA for the CDR3 is TGTGCCAGCAGCCAAGTCCCGACAGGGGGCAGGGATACGCAGTATTTT.